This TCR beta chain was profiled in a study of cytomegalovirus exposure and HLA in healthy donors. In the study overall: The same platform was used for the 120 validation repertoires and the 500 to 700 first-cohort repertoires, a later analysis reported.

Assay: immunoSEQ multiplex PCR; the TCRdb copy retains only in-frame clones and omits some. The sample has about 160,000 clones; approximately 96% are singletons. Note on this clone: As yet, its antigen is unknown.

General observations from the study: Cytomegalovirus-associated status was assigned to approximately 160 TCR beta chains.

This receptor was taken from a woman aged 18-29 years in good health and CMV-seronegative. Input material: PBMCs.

CDR3 DNA: TGTGCCAGCAGTTTCACCGGGGTAAACACTGAAGCTTTCTTT. The encoded protein is CASSFTGVNTEAFF. The chain is built from TRBV5-6 and TRBJ1-1; D unresolved. CDR3 size: 14 residues. Germline assignment: CDR1 SGHDT and CDR2 YYEEEE. Between the trimmed V and J ends, which lost 5 bases and 2 bases, there was a span of 13 bases.